This passage covers 26 T cell receptor beta chains from one sample sequenced in a study of blood T cell repertoires in COVID-19. TCRdb keeps only in-frame clones here, not all; method: immunoSEQ multiplex PCR. The top ten hold roughly an eighth of the sample, which has roughly 48,000 clones, roughly 90% seen once. The sequenced material came from peripheral blood. The receptors originated from a human donor in a cohort sampled during active COVID-19.

The chain employs TRBV6-6 and TRBJ1-1; no firm D call. The CDR3 consists of 14 residues. Germline V gene data show CDR1 as MNHNY and CDR2 as SVGAGI (reference sequence). V was pared by 6 bases and J by 1 base, with 12 bases between. CDR3 coding DNA: TGTGCCAGCAGCATACGCGCGGGGAACACTGAAGCTTTCTTT. Protein sequence: CASSIRAGNTEAFF.

The chain recombines TRBV28 with TRBJ2-7, with TRBD1 identical over 8 bases. Looked up from germline, CDR1 is MDHEN and CDR2 is SYDVKM. This CDR3 region has 13 residues. After removal of 7 bases from V and 3 bases from J, the junction contained 5 bases not matched to a gene. CDR3 loop: CASNQGQVYEQYF. In nucleotides, the CDR3 is TGTGCCAGCAACCAGGGACAGGTCTACGAGCAGTACTTC.

This clone was detected once. This sequence joins TRBV12-5 and TRBJ2-7; D is undetermined. This CDR3 region has 11 residues. V gave up 7 bases and J gave up 0 bases, with 4 bases separating them. CDR1 LGHNT and CDR2 FRNRAP come from the germline V gene. The CDR3 reads CASANSYEQYF. As DNA, the CDR3 is TGTGCTAGTGCCAACTCCTACGAGCAGTACTTC.

This chain joins TRBV7-3 and TRBJ2-3; 8 bases map to TRBD2. From germline, CDR1 is SGHTA and CDR2 FQGTGA. The CDR3 contains 13 residues. V lost 5 bases, J lost 4 bases, and 2 bases stayed unmatched. The CDR3 loop reads CASSPGGADTQYF. CDR3 DNA: TGTGCCAGCAGCCCGGGGGGGGCAGATACGCAGTATTTT.

The V gene is TRBV7-2, the J gene TRBJ1-5, with no clear D. Germline V gene sequence: CDR1 SGHTA, CDR2 FQGNSA. The CDR3 length is 15 residues. Trimming left V 5 bases short and J 2 bases short, with 13 bases between. Here the CDR3 DNA reads TGTGCCAGCAGCCCCGGGGTAGGAGGCAATCAGCCCCAGCATTTT. It codes for CASSPGVGGNQPQHF.

CDR3 in amino acids: CASSLPTASTGELFF. The CDR3 DNA reads as TGTGCCAGCAGCTTACCGACAGCCTCCACCGGGGAGCTGTTTTTT. The chain is built from TRBV5-4 and TRBJ2-2; TRBD1 might be the D (5 bases). CDR1 and CDR2 from the germline V gene are SGHNT and YYREEE (reference sequence). CDR3 length: 15 amino acids. The V end lost 2 bases, the J end lost 4 bases, and 12 bases lay between the germline ends.

The chain couples TRBV12-3 or TRBV12-4 to TRBJ1-2; 9 bases map to TRBD1. With 6 bases clipped from V and 4 bases from J, the junction kept 3 bases outside the gene matches. This CDR3 has 13 amino acids. The DNA for the CDR3 is TGTGCCAGCAGACCGGGACAGGGCTATGGCTACACCTTC. Amino acids: CASRPGQGYGYTF.

This clone was seen only once. The chain joins TRBV18 to TRBJ1-2; D not certain. The CDR3 runs 14 residues. V was trimmed by 3 bases and J by 2 bases, leaving 10 bases between them. Germline V gene sequence: CDR1 KGHSH, CDR2 LQKENI. The CDR3 sequence: CASSPTSANYGYTF. The CDR3 nucleotides are TGTGCCAGCTCACCGACGTCAGCGAACTATGGCTACACCTTC.

The rearrangement uses TRBV6-5 and TRBJ1-6, with 8 bases aligning to TRBD1. CDR1 and CDR2 (germline): MNHEY, SVGAGI. Trimming at V came to 5 bases and at J to 13 bases, leaving 10 bases not matched to a gene. This CDR3 is 14 amino acids long. The CDR3 DNA reads as TGTGCCAGCAGTCCTGGACAGGGAGCTTCGCCCCTCCACTTT. It yields the protein CASSPGQGASPLHF.

The CDR3: CASSAGSDTQYF. The CDR3 DNA reads as TGTGCCAGCAGCGCCGGTTCAGATACGCAGTATTTT. J is TRBJ2-3 and V is TRBV9; D gene unclear. The V end lost 3 bases, the J end lost 4 bases, and 6 bases lay between the germline ends. Germline V gene lookup returns CDR1 SGDLS and CDR2 YYNGEE. The CDR3 length is 12 residues.

The J gene is TRBJ1-4, the V gene TRBV19; 7 bases fit TRBD1. Germline loops: CDR1 LNHDA, CDR2 SQIVND (reference sequence). The CDR3 extends over 15 amino acids. V shed 1 base, J shed 6 bases, and the junction held 5 bases outside the gene matches. CDR3 sequence: CASSIGTGEYEKLFF. The CDR3 DNA sequence: TGTGCCAGTAGTATAGGGACAGGAGAGTATGAAAAACTGTTTTTT.

J is TRBJ2-1 and V is TRBV7-3; TRBD2 might be the D (6 bases). This CDR3 region has 15 residues. V dropped 5 bases and J dropped 8 bases, with 19 bases sitting between them. Germline V lookup: CDR1 SGHTA, CDR2 FQGTGA. CDR3 region: CASSTTREGGDEQFF. The DNA for the CDR3 is TGTGCCAGCAGCACCACCCGAGAGGGCGGGGATGAGCAGTTCTTC.

This clone was seen once. The chain couples TRBV28 to TRBJ1-3; D possibly corresponds to TRBD1 (6 bases). The V and J ends lost 4 bases and 4 bases respectively, with 11 bases between them. Germline CDR1 reads MDHEN; CDR2 reads SYDVKM. CDR3 length equals 14 residues. This CDR3 reads CASSSSGAGNTIYF. The CDR3 DNA sequence: TGTGCCAGCAGTTCGTCAGGGGCCGGAAACACCATATATTTT.

This chain uses TRBV15 with TRBJ2-1, with a tentative D call TRBD1 (5 bases). Germline V gives CDR1 LNHNV, CDR2 YYDKDF (reference sequence). The CDR3 length is 18 residues. V was pared by 0 bases and J by 6 bases, with 21 bases between. Here the CDR3 DNA reads TGTGCCACCAGCAGAGATCTAGGGGTAGGTTTCCCTGGCAATGAGCAGTTCTTC. Its translation is CATSRDLGVGFPGNEQFF.

V gene TRBV5-5 combines with J gene TRBJ2-7; 8 positions agree with TRBD1. Germline V gene sequence: CDR1 SGHKS, CDR2 YYEKEE (reference sequence). The CDR3 loop spans 17 amino acids. The V gene end was trimmed by 1 base and the J gene end by 7 bases; junction bases not matched to a gene: 16. CDR3 in amino acids: CASSLPYRDRFLMEQYF. For the CDR3, the DNA is TGTGCCAGCAGCTTGCCTTACCGGGACAGGTTCCTGATGGAGCAGTACTTC.

The J gene is TRBJ1-4, the V gene TRBV10-3; TRBD1 matches at 10 bases. Germline V CDR1 and CDR2: ENHRY, SYGVKD. This CDR3 is 15 amino acids long. After removal of 3 bases from V and 10 bases from J, the junction contained 8 bases not matched to a gene. CDR3 loop: CAISEGDRGRGKLFF. The CDR3 region has the DNA TGTGCCATCAGTGAAGGGGACAGGGGCCGGGGAAAACTGTTTTTT.

This CDR3 reads CASSFFRGRSEQFF. CDR3 DNA sequence: TGTGCCAGCAGTTTTTTTCGAGGGCGGAGTGAGCAGTTCTTC. The V and J genes are TRBV6-5 and TRBJ2-1; TRBD2 might be the D (5 bases). The ends were cut back, 4 bases at V and 9 bases at J, with 16 bases in the middle. Germline V lookup: CDR1 MNHEY, CDR2 SVGAGI. This CDR3 comprises 14 residues.

The chain couples TRBV19 to TRBJ1-2, with D unclear. The germline CDR1 and CDR2 sequences are LNHDA and SQIVND (reference sequence). V gave up 6 bases and J gave up 0 bases, with 11 bases separating them. This CDR3 comprises 14 residues. Written as DNA, the CDR3 is TGTGCCAGTAGCTCCAGAACACCTAACTATGGCTACACCTTC. Translation: CASSSRTPNYGYTF.

The genes are TRBV28 and TRBJ1-1; 12 bases are a match to TRBD1. Losses at the gene ends were 5 bases for V and 2 bases for J; bases not matched to a gene: 9. CDR1 is MDHEN, CDR2 SYDVKM, per germline. The CDR3 contains 17 residues. CDR3 protein: CASSPYGTGGRNTEAFF. Written as DNA, the CDR3 is TGTGCCAGCAGTCCGTACGGGACAGGGGGCCGCAACACTGAAGCTTTCTTT.

The gene calls are TRBV12-5 and TRBJ2-2; D gene unclear. Trimming cost V 0 bases and J 4 bases, with 6 bases left between them. The V gene's germline CDR1 is LGHNT and CDR2 FRNRAP. This CDR3 has 14 amino acids. The CDR3 protein is CASGLVPSTGELFF. CDR3 nucleotides: TGTGCTAGTGGTTTGGTACCGAGCACCGGGGAGCTGTTTTTT.

This clone appeared a single time. The chain uses TRBV5-4 and TRBJ2-5; 11 nucleotides match TRBD2. J lost 4 bases, V lost 5 bases, and 10 bases had no gene match. Germline CDR1 and CDR2: SGHNT and YYREEE (reference sequence). This CDR3 has 16 amino acids. The CDR3 sequence is CASRSAIAGGIETQYF. The CDR3 DNA follows: TGTGCCAGCAGATCGGCTATAGCGGGGGGGATAGAGACCCAGTACTTC.

CDR3 in DNA: TGTGCCAGCAGTGACTCTGGCGCAGGATCTTTCTCTGGGGCCAACGTCCTGACTTTC. Amino acids: CASSDSGAGSFSGANVLTF. This chain links TRBV6-4 with TRBJ2-6; D gene ambiguous. Trimming cost V 0 bases and J 0 bases, with 15 bases left between them. Germline values: CDR1 MRHNA, CDR2 SNTAGT. The CDR3 consists of 19 residues.

In this sample, this clone turned up once. The V and J genes are TRBV7-9 and TRBJ1-1; D unclear. The CDR3 runs 14 residues. CDR1 and CDR2 (germline): SEHNR, FQNEAQ (reference sequence). V gave up 5 bases and J gave up 1 base, with 11 bases separating them. The DNA for the CDR3 is TGTGCCAGCAGCCCCTGGGCCGAGAACACTGAAGCTTTCTTT. Its translation is CASSPWAENTEAFF. Supplemented by reference TRBV7-9 and TRBJ1-1, the full variable domain reads DTGVSQNPRHKITKRGQNVTFRCDPISEHNRLYWYRQTLGQGPEFLTYFQNEAQLEKSRLLSDRFSAERPKGSFSTLEIQRTEQGDSAMYLCASSPWAENTEAFFGQGTRLTVV.

The count of this clone is one. This chain joins TRBV7-9 and TRBJ2-7, with unresolved D. The V and J ends lost 1 base and 5 bases respectively, with 12 bases between them. The CDR3 sequence is 14 residues long. The germline gives CDR1 SEHNR, CDR2 FQNEAQ (reference sequence). CDR3 bases: TGTGCCAGCAGCTTAGTATTCCAGCGCCACGAGCAGTACTTC. Amino acid sequence: CASSLVFQRHEQYF.

Concerning this clone itself: Other DNA sequences in this sample translate to the same CDR3. The CDR3: CASSLAGPYEQYF. In DNA, the CDR3 is TGTGCCAGCAGCTTAGCGGGGCCCTACGAGCAGTACTTC. The chain has TRBV7-2 and TRBJ2-7, with a weak D call TRBD1 (5 bases). Trimming took 0 bases from V and 2 from J, leaving 5 bases between them. CDR1 is SGHTA, CDR2 FQGNSA, per germline. The CDR3 covers 13 residues.

V and J are TRBV11-2 and TRBJ1-2; 7 positions match TRBD1. The CDR3 is made up of 15 amino acids. The germline V gene encodes CDR1 SGHAT and CDR2 FQNNGV. The V and J ends lost 1 base and 2 bases, in that order; junction bases with no gene match: 4. As DNA, the CDR3 is TGTGCCAGCAGCTTAGTGGCAGGGGGAAACTATGGCTACACCTTC. The encoded protein is CASSLVAGGNYGYTF.